The clone carrying this T cell receptor (beta chain) has only a few counts. Its antigen remains unknown. Looked up from germline, CDR1 is SGHNT and CDR2 is YYREEE (reference sequence). V was shortened by 2 bases and J by 0 bases, with 5 bases between the two germline ends. The CDR3 covers 13 residues. The PCR used 60 Vbeta and 13 Jbeta primers. Clones were sequenced by immunoSEQ multiplex PCR, and TCRdb holds only the in-frame ones, with some missing. The table lists roughly 80,000 clones, about four fifths of them singletons. The data stem from a study of cytomegalovirus exposure and HLA in healthy donors. Regarding the study as a whole: Later on, an analysis found that several of the most significant clusters appeared to be linked to common viral pathogens, which included parvovirus B19.

The sequenced sample was PBMCs. The origin of this receptor is a woman aged 50 to 60 in good health and CMV-seronegative. This sequence joins TRBV5-4 and TRBJ1-1; D gene ambiguous. The CDR3 protein is CASSLQLNTEAFF. In nucleotides, the CDR3 is TGTGCCAGCAGCTTACAATTGAACACTGAAGCTTTCTTT.